These 5 T cell receptor beta chains share one sample of origin, sequenced in a study of control samples from healthy donors and cancer patients (TCRdb year 2020). Receptor libraries were prepared by the immunoSEQ multiplex PCR assay. TCRdb retrieved this table from immuneACCESS and kept in-frame rearrangements only. Not all clones are present; in checked studies, unresolved V genes account for under half, and no reason is known for the remainder. This sample has 60,000 to 75,000 clones in its table, and over 75% of those were observed once. The top ten constitute 28% of the sample. Sequences were obtained from blood. These receptors were taken from a man aged 45 to 65 in good health.

The chain carries TRBV7-2 and TRBJ1-2; 7 positions match TRBD1. This CDR3 is 17 amino acids long. J gave up 5 bases and V 1 base, and 13 bases lay outside the gene matches. CDR1 is SGHTA, CDR2 FQGNSA, per germline. The CDR3 coding sequence is TGTGCCAGCAGCTTAGGTCAGGGGGTGAGGCTAGGATATGGCTACACCTTC. As protein: CASSLGQGVRLGYGYTF.

The rearrangement links TRBV7-3 to TRBJ2-1, with D possibly TRBD1 on 6 matching bases. The CDR3 covers 13 residues. Germline V CDR1 and CDR2: SGHTA, FQGTGA. Between the trimmed V and J ends, which lost 5 bases and 4 bases, there was a span of 9 bases. The CDR3 here is CASSVGTYNEQFF. DNA for the CDR3: TGTGCCAGCAGCGTCGGGACATACAATGAGCAGTTCTTC.

The chain carries TRBV19 and TRBJ2-3, with D perhaps matching TRBD1 or TRBD2 (5 bases each). The CDR3 length is 12 residues. Per germline, CDR1 LNHDA and CDR2 SQIVND (reference sequence). V was shortened by 5 bases and J by 6 bases, with 9 bases between the two germline ends. This chain's CDR3 is CASSPEGDTQYF. The CDR3 nucleotides read TGTGCCAGTAGTCCTGAGGGGGATACGCAGTATTTT.

The chain links TRBV30 to TRBJ2-7, with a tentative D call TRBD1 (5 bases). CDR1 and CDR2 (germline): GTSNPN, SVGIG (reference sequence). The CDR3 contains 13 residues. V lost 1 base and J 0 bases, leaving 7 bases between the germline ends. The CDR3: CAWSEGVSYEQYF. The CDR3 nucleotides are TGTGCCTGGAGTGAAGGGGTCTCCTACGAGCAGTACTTC. Based on the CDR3 plus reference TRBV30 and TRBJ2-7, the full variable domain is SQTIHQWPATLVQPVGSPLSLECTVEGTSNPNLYWYRQAAGRGLQLLFYSVGIGQISSEVPQNLSASRPQDRQFILSSKKLLLSDSGFYLCAWSEGVSYEQYFGPGTRLTVT.

This clone was observed a single time. This chain links TRBV18 with TRBJ1-1, with 10 bases lining up with TRBD1. Germline V CDR1 and CDR2: KGHSH, LQKENI. The CDR3 is 14 amino acids. The V segment lost 3 bases and the J segment 7 bases; nucleotides outside the gene matches: 5. Here the CDR3 reads CASSPTDRGLEAFF. CDR3 coding DNA: TGTGCCAGCTCACCCACTGACAGGGGGCTTGAAGCTTTCTTT.